One and the same sample provided the 11 T cell receptor beta chains below, sequenced in a study of blood T cell repertoires in COVID-19. This table comes from immunoSEQ multiplex PCR, and its TCRdb copy is limited to in-frame clones, with some not included. The repertoire holds 40,000 to 60,000 clones, with around 85% as singletons. Sequences were obtained from peripheral blood. These receptors were obtained from a man aged 45-65 years with active COVID-19.

DNA of the CDR3: TGCGCCAGCAGCCCTGACAGGGTTCCCCCCGGGGAGCTGTTTTTT. This sequence encodes CASSPDRVPPGELFF. The rearrangement uses TRBV5-1 and TRBJ2-2; 7 bases map to TRBD1. The CDR3 has 15 amino acids. Germline V gives CDR1 SGHRS, CDR2 YFSETQ. V was clipped by 4 bases and J by 6 bases; unmatched bases: 9.

CDR3 in amino acids: CASSQDSASGTDTQYF. The CDR3 DNA follows: TGCGCCAGCAGCCAAGACAGTGCTAGCGGAACAGATACGCAGTATTTT. This chain uses TRBV4-1 with TRBJ2-3, with 7 bases that match TRBD2. In germline, CDR1 is MGHRA, CDR2 YSYEKL. V lost 0 bases to trimming and J lost 3 bases; unmatched junction nucleotides: 6. The CDR3 extends over 16 amino acids.

The chain employs TRBV7-9 and TRBJ1-5; D perhaps matches TRBD1 (5 bases). CDR3 length equals 14 residues. V was cut by 1 base and J by 6 bases, with 10 bases left in between. Germline assignment: CDR1 SEHNR and CDR2 FQNEAQ (reference sequence). The DNA of the CDR3 is TGTGCCAGCAGCTTAGGCGAAGGGGTTCAGCCCCAGCATTTT. This gives the protein CASSLGEGVQPQHF.

V gene TRBV2 combines with J gene TRBJ1-4, with D possibly TRBD1 on 6 matching bases. The ends were cut back, 4 bases at V and 4 bases at J, with 13 bases in the middle. The CDR3 is 15 residues long. Germline values: CDR1 SNHLY, CDR2 FYNNEI. The CDR3 region has the DNA TGTGCCAGCAGTGGTAGGGGGGGGCATAATGAAAAACTGTTTTTT. Translation gives CASSGRGGHNEKLFF.

The rearrangement links TRBV19 to TRBJ1-2; 9 nucleotides match TRBD1. CDR3 length equals 15 residues. J lost 4 bases, V lost 4 bases, and 7 bases had no gene match. Germline values: CDR1 LNHDA, CDR2 SQIVND (reference sequence). The CDR3 coding sequence is TGTGCCAGTAGTACCGGGACAGGGCCGAGCTATGGCTACACCTTC. Protein product: CASSTGTGPSYGYTF.

The genes are TRBV19 and TRBJ1-2; 11 bases are a match to TRBD1. CDR1 is LNHDA, CDR2 SQIVND, per germline (reference sequence). V lost 7 bases and J lost 0; bases outside the gene matches: 4. The CDR3 consists of 15 residues. This chain's CDR3 is CASTDRGRANYGYTF. The CDR3, as DNA: TGTGCCAGTACGGACAGGGGGCGAGCTAACTATGGCTACACCTTC.

This sequence joins TRBV5-1 and TRBJ1-1; D remains unclear. Germline V gives CDR1 SGHRS, CDR2 YFSETQ. CDR3 length: 15 amino acids. V gave up 4 bases and J gave up 3 bases, with 16 bases separating them. The CDR3 here is CASSTGWGGDTEAFF. The CDR3 DNA follows: TGCGCCAGCAGCACTGGTTGGGGAGGAGACACTGAAGCTTTCTTT.

The CDR3 bases are TGTGCCAGCAGCTTAGCGCGATTACAGGTTAATTCACCCCTCCACTTT. This codes for CASSLARLQVNSPLHF. The V and J genes are TRBV7-8 and TRBJ1-6; D is possibly TRBD1 (5 bases). The V end lost 0 bases, the J end lost 6 bases, and 12 bases lay between the germline ends. The CDR3 contains 16 residues. Germline CDR1 reads SGHVS; CDR2 reads FQNEAQ.

The gene calls are TRBV28 and TRBJ2-7; tentative D call: TRBD1 (6 bases). Germline CDR1 reads MDHEN; CDR2 reads SYDVKM. This CDR3 is built from 15 residues. Trimming took off 6 bases at V and 0 bases at J, with 15 bases between the two ends. The CDR3 is CASRPGQWVSYEQYF. The CDR3 coding sequence is TGTGCCAGCAGACCCGGACAGTGGGTCTCCTACGAGCAGTACTTC.

The CDR3 sequence is CASTRGLEYEQYF. The CDR3 DNA is TGCGCCAGCACCAGGGGGCTCGAGTATGAGCAGTACTTC. The rearrangement uses TRBV10-2 and TRBJ2-7, with TRBD1 matching 8 bases. V lost 7 bases and J lost 7; bases outside the gene matches: 9. CDR3 length: 13 amino acids. Germline V gives CDR1 WSHSY, CDR2 SAAADI.

The chain links TRBV27 to TRBJ1-6, with D maybe TRBD1 (6 bases). Germline values: CDR1 MNHEY, CDR2 SMNVEV (reference sequence). Trimming took off 8 bases at V and 9 bases at J, with 14 bases between the two ends. There are 13 residues in the CDR3. The DNA of the CDR3 is TGTGCCAGCGCCCGGGACACTACTTCACCCCTCCACTTT. Its protein is CASARDTTSPLHF.